The clone carrying this T cell receptor beta chain came up once. Its antigen is as yet unknown. These data originate in a study of shared clonotypes between healthy human individuals. Across the whole study: With ages of 18 to 49, the donors were a couple of women and three men. The study's findings and limits: Sharing across four donors was highest in naive CD4 (around 5%) and lowest in memory CD8 (roughly 0.4%).

Each PCR replicate from the sorted subsets contained about 200 ng DNA, which is tens of thousands of T cell genomes. Assay: immunoSEQ multiplex PCR; the TCRdb copy retains only in-frame clones and omits some. The sample gives about 2 million clones, approximately 95% of which show up once; roughly 1% is in the top ten. Naive CD8 cells were CD45RO-negative, positively selected for CCR7, excluding terminally differentiated effector memory CD45RA+ cells. There were only Caucasian adults among the donors, and all lived in Nashville, Tennessee. Trimming took off 5 bases at V and 2 bases at J, with 7 bases between the two ends. The germline CDR1 and CDR2 sequences are SEHNR and FQNEAQ (reference sequence). This CDR3 region has 12 residues.

The source of this sequence is a man aged 18 to 30 in good health. V usage is TRBV7-9 and J usage is TRBJ2-7, with D unresolved. Sample: naive CD8+ T cells sorted from blood. Here the CDR3 DNA reads TGTGCCAGCAGCGCCTTGGCCTACGAGCAGTACTTC. This codes for CASSALAYEQYF.